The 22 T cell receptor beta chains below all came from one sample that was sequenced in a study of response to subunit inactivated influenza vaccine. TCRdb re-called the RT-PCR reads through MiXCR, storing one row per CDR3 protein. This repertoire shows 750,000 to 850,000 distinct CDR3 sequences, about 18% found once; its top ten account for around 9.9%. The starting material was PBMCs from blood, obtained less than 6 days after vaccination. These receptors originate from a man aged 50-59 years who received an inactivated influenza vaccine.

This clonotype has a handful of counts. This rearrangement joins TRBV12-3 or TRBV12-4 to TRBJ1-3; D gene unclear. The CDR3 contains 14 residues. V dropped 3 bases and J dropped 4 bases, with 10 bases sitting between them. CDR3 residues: CASSLGSAGNTIYF. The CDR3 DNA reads TGTGCCAGCAGTTTGGGGAGTGCAGGAAACACCATATATTTT.

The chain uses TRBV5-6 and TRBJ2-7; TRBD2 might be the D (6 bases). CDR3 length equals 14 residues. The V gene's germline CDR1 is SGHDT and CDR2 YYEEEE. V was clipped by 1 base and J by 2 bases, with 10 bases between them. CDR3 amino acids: CASSLPGVAYEQYF. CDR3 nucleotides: TGTGCCAGCAGCTTGCCGGGGGTGGCCTACGAGCAGTACTTC.

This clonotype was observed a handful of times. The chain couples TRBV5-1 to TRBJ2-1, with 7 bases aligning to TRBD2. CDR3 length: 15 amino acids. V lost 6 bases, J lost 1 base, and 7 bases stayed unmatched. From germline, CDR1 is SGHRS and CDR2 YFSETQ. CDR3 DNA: TGCGCCAGCACGCCTAGCGGTAAATCCTACAATGAGCAGTTCTTC. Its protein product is CASTPSGKSYNEQFF.

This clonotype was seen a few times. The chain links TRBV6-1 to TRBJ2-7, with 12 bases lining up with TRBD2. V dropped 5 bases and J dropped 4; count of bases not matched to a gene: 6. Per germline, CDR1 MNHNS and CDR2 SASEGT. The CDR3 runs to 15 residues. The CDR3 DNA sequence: TGTGCCAGCAGTCGAACTGGACTAGCGGGGTACGAGCAGTACTTC. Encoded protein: CASSRTGLAGYEQYF.

The CDR3 nucleotides read TGTGCCACCACGGACAGATCGAACACCGGGGAGCTGTTTTTT. This encodes CATTDRSNTGELFF. J is TRBJ2-2 and V is TRBV24-1, with a tentative D call TRBD1 (6 bases). V gave up 8 bases and J gave up 0 bases, with 9 bases separating them. This CDR3 has 14 amino acids. Per the germline V gene, CDR1 is KGHDR and CDR2 is SFDVKD.

The CDR3 DNA is TGTGCCACCAGCAGAGACGGCAGGGTAGCCGGGGAGCTGTTTTTT. It is translated as CATSRDGRVAGELFF. V usage is TRBV15 and J usage is TRBJ2-2; D may be TRBD1 (5 bases). This CDR3 is built from 15 residues. Looked up from germline, CDR1 is LNHNV and CDR2 is YYDKDF (reference sequence). V lost 0 bases, J lost 6 bases, and 11 bases lay in between.

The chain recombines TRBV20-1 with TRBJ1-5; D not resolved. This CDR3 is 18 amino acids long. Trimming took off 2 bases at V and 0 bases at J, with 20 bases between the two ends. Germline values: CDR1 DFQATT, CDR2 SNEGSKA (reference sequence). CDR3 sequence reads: CSARIDFDPPYSNQPQHF. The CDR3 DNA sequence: TGCAGTGCTAGAATTGACTTCGATCCACCCTATAGCAATCAGCCCCAGCATTTT.

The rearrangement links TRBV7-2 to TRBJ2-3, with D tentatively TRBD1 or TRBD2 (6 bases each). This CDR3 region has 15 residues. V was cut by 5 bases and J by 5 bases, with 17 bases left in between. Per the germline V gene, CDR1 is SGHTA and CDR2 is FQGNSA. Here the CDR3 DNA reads TGTGCCAGCAGCGAGCCAAGGGGGGAAGGAGATACGCAGTATTTT. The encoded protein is CASSEPRGEGDTQYF.

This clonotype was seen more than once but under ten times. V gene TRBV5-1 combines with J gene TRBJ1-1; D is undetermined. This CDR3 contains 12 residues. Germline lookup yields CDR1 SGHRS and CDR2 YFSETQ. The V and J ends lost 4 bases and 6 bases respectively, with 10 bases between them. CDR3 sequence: CASSGAGSEAFF. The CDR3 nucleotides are TGCGCCAGCAGCGGCGCGGGCTCTGAAGCTTTCTTT.

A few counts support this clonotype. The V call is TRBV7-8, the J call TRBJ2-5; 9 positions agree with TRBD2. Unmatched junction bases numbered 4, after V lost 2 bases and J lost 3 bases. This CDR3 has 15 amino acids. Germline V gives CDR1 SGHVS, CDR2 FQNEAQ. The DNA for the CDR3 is TGTGCCAGCAGCTTATCAGCGGGGGGAGAAGAGACCCAGTACTTC. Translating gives CASSLSAGGEETQYF.

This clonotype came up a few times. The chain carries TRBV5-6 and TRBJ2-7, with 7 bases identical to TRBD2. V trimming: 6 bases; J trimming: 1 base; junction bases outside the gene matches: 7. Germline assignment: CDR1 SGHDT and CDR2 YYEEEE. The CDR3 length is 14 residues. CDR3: CASTKKRGSYEQYF. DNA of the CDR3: TGTGCCAGCACCAAAAAGCGGGGATCCTACGAGCAGTACTTC.

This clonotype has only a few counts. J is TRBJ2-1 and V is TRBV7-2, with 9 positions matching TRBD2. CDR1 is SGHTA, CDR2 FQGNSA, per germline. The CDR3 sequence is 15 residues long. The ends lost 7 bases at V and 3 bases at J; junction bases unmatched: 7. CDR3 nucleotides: TGTGCCAGCACCCGACAACTAGCGGGCTACAATGAGCAGTTCTTC. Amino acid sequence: CASTRQLAGYNEQFF.

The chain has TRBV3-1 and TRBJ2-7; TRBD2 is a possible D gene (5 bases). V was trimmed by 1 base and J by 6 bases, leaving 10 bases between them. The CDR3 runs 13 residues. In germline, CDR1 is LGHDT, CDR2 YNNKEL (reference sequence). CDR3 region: CASSQGTRAEQYF. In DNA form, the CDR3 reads TGTGCCAGCAGCCAAGGGACGAGGGCCGAGCAGTACTTC.

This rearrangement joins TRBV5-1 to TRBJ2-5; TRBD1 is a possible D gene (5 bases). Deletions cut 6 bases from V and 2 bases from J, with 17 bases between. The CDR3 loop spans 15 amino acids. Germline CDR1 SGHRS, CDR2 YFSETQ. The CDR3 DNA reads TGCGCCAGCACTATCCAGGGTCTGAGACAAGAGACCCAGTACTTC. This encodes CASTIQGLRQETQYF.

The CDR3 DNA follows: TGCAGCGCGACTCAGGGGTCCGAGCAGTACTTC. Amino acid sequence: CSATQGSEQYF. The rearrangement uses TRBV29-1 and TRBJ2-7, with a possible D match to TRBD1 (6 bases). The V gene's germline CDR1 is SQVTM and CDR2 ANQGSEA. V dropped 7 bases and J dropped 6 bases, with 13 bases sitting between them. The length of the CDR3 is 11 residues.

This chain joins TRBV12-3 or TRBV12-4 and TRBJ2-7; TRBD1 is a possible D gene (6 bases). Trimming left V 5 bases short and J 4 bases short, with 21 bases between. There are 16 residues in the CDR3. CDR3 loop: CASSHRKGVIAYEQYF. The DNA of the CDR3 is TGTGCCAGCAGTCACCGGAAGGGGGTAATCGCGTACGAGCAGTACTTC.

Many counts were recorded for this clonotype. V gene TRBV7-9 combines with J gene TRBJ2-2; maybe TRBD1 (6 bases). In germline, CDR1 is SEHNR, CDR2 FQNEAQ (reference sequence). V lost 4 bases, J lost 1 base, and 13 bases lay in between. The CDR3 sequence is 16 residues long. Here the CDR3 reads CASSSWGHRNTGELFF. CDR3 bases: TGTGCCAGCAGCTCCTGGGGACACAGGAACACCGGGGAGCTGTTTTTT.

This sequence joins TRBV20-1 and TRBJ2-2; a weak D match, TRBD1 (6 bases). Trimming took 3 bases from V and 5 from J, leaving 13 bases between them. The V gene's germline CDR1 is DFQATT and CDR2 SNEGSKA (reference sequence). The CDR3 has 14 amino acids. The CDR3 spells CSASGTGFTGELFF. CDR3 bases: TGCAGTGCTAGCGGAACAGGGTTTACCGGGGAGCTGTTTTTT.

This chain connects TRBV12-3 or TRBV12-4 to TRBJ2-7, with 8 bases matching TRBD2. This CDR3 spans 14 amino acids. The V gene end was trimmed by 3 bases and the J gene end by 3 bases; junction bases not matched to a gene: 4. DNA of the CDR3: TGTGCCAGCAGTTTTTCGGCGGGAGGCTACGAGCAGTACTTC. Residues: CASSFSAGGYEQYF.

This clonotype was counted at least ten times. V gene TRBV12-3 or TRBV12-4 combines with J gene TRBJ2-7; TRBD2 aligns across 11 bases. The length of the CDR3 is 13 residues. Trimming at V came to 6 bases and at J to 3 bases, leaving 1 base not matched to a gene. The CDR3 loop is CASRLAGGYEQYF. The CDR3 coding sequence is TGTGCCAGCAGGCTAGCGGGGGGCTACGAGCAGTACTTC.

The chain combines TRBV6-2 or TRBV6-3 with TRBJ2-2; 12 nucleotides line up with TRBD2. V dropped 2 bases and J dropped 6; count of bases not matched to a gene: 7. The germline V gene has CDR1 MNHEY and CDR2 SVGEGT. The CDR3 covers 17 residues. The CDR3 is CASSYATSGSWAGELFF. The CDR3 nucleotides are TGTGCCAGCAGTTACGCGACTAGCGGGAGTTGGGCCGGGGAGCTGTTTTTT.

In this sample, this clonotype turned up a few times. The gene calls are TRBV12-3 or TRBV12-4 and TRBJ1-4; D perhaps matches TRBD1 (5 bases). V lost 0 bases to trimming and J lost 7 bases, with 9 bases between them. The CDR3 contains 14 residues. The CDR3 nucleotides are TGTGCCAGCAGTTTAGCAGGGGTCGTTGAAAAACTGTTTTTT. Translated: CASSLAGVVEKLFF.